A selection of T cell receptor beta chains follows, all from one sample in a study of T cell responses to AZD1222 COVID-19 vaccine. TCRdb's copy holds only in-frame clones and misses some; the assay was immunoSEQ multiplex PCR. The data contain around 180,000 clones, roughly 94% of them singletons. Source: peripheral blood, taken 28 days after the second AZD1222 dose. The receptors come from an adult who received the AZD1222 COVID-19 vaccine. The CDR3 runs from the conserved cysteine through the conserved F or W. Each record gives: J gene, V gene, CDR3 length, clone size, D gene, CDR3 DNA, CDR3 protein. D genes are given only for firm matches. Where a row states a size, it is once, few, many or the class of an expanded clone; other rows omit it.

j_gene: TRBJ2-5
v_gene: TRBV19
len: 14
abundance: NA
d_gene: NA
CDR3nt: TGTGCCAGTAGTAAAGGGCAGTACCAAGAGACCCAGTACTTC
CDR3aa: CASSKGQYQETQYF

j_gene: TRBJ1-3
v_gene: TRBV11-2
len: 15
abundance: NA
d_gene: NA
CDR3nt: TGTGCCAGCAGCTTAGTGGGCTCCTCTGGAAACACCATATATTTT
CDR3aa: CASSLVGSSGNTIYF

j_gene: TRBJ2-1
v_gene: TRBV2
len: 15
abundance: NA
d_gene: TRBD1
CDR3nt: TGTGCCAGCAGGGACTCCGGGACAGGCTACAATGAGCAGTTCTTC
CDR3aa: CASRDSGTGYNEQFF

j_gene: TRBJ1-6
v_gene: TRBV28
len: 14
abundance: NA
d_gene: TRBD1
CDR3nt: TGTGCCAGCACTCGACAGGGGAGGAATTCACCCCTCCACTTT
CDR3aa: CASTRQGRNSPLHF

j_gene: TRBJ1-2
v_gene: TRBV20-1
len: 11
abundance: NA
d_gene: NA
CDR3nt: TGCAGTGTTACGGGTAACTATGGCTACACCTTC
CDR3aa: CSVTGNYGYTF

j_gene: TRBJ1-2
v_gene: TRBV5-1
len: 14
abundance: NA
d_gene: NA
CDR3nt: TGCGCCAGCAGCTCCTACAGGGCGCCGGGCGGCTACACCTTC
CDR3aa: CASSSYRAPGGYTF

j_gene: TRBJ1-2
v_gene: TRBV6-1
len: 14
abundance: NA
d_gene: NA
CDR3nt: TGTGCCAGCAGTGACGGTCTCTGGTCGGAGGGCTACACCTTC
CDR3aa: CASSDGLWSEGYTF

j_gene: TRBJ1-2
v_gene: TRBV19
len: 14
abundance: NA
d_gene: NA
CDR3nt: TGTGCCAGTAGCAACAGGAGAGCTAACTATGGCTACACCTTC
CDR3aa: CASSNRRANYGYTF

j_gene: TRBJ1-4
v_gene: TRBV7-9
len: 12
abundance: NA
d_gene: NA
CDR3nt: TGTGCCAGCAGGAGGGGAGGGGAAAAACTGTTTTTT
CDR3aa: CASRRGGEKLFF

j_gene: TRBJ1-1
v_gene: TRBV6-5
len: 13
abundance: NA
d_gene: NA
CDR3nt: TGTGCCAGCAGCTCGTTAGTGAACACTGAAGCTTTCTTT
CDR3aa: CASSSLVNTEAFF

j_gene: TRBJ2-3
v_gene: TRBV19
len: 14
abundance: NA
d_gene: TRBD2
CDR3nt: TGTGCCAGTACACCTAGCGGCCGCACAGATACGCAGTATTTT
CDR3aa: CASTPSGRTDTQYF

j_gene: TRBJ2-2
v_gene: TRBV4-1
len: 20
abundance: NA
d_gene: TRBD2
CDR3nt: TGCGCCAGCAGCCAAGGGACTAGCGGGGCAACCCTACCGAACACCGGGGAGCTGTTTTTT
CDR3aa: CASSQGTSGATLPNTGELFF

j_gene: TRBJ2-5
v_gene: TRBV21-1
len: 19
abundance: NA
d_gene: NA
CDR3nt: TGTGCCAGCACCAAGCCCAAGCGGGGGGGCGATGTCTACCAAGAGACCCAGTACTTC
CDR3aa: CASTKPKRGGDVYQETQYF

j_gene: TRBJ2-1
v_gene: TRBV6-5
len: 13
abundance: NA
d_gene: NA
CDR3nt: TGTGCCAGCAGTCACGCAATAGGGGGGGAGCTGTTCTTC
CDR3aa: CASSHAIGGELFF

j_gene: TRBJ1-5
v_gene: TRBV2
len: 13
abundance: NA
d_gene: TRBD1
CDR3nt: TGTGCCAGCGACAGGGGGCTGGGTCAGCCCCAGCATTTT
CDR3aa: CASDRGLGQPQHF

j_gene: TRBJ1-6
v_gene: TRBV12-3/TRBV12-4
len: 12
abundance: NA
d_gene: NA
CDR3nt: TGTGCCAGCCGAGCAGGATTGTCACCCCTCCACTTT
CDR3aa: CASRAGLSPLHF

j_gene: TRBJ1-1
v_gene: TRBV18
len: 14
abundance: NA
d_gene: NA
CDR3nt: TGTGCCAGCTCACCCGCGAACACAGTTACTGAAGCTTTCTTT
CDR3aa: CASSPANTVTEAFF

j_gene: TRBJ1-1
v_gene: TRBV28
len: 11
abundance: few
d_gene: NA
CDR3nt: TGTGCCAGCAAAAACCGGGTTGAAGCTTTCTTT
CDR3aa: CASKNRVEAFF

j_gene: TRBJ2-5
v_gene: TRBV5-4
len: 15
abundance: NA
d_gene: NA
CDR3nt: TGTGCCAGCAGCTTGGACGGACGGTTTCTTGAGACCCAGTACTTC
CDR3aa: CASSLDGRFLETQYF

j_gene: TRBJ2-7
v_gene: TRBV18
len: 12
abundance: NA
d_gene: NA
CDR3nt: TGTGCCAGCTCACCAGAGCGTCACGAGCAGTACTTC
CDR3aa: CASSPERHEQYF

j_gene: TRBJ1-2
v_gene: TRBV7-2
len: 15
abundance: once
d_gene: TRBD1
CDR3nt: TGTGCCAGCAGCTTAACAGGGGATCCCTACTATGGCTACACCTTC
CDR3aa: CASSLTGDPYYGYTF

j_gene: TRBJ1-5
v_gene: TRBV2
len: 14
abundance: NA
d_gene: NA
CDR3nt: TGTGCCAGCAGCTTCCAGGGGCCGGATCAGCCCCAGCATTTT
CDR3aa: CASSFQGPDQPQHF

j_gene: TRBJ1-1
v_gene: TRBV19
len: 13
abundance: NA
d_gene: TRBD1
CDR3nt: TGTGCCACTAAAAGGGACAGGGGCACTGAAGCTTTCTTT
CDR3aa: CATKRDRGTEAFF

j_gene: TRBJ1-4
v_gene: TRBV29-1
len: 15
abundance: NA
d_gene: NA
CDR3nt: TGCAGCGTACAAAAGTTGGGGACGGGAAATGAAAAACTGTTTTTT
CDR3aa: CSVQKLGTGNEKLFF

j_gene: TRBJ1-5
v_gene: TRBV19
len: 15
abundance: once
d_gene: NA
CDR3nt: TGTGCCAGTAGTATAGAGGGTTGGAGCAATCAGCCCCAGCATTTT
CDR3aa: CASSIEGWSNQPQHF

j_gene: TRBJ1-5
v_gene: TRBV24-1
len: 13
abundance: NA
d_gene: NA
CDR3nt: TGTGCCACCAGGATAATTCCAAGTCAGCCCCAGCATTTT
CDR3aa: CATRIIPSQPQHF

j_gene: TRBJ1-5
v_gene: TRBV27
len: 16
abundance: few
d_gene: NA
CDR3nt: TGTGCCAGCAGTCCAACTTTTACAGGGATCAATCAGCCCCAGCATTTT
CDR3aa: CASSPTFTGINQPQHF

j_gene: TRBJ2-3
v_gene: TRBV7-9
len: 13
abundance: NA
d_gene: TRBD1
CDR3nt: TGTGCCAGCAGCCCGAGGGGGCCAGATACGCAGTATTTT
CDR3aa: CASSPRGPDTQYF

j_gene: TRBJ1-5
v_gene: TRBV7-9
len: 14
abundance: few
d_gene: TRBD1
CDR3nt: TGTGCCAGCGGCGGGACAGAGATCAATCAGCCCCAGCATTTT
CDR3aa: CASGGTEINQPQHF

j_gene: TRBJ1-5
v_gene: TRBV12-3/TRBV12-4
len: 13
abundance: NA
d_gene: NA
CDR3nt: TGTGCCAGCAGTTTCAGAGAGAATCAGCCCCAGCATTTT
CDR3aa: CASSFRENQPQHF

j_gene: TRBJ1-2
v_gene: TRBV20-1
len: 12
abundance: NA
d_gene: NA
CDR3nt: TGCAGTGCTAGTCGACAGTCCTATGGCTACACCTTC
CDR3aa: CSASRQSYGYTF

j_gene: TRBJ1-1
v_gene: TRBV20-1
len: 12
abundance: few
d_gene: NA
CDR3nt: TGCAGTGCTCGTGCGGGGGGCACTGAAGCTTTCTTT
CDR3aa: CSARAGGTEAFF